This entry lists 4 T cell receptor beta chains sequenced from one sample in a study of T cell clonality in common variable immunodeficiency. Method: immunoSEQ multiplex PCR; TCRdb's copy keeps in-frame clones and lacks some. The record shows roughly 43,000 clones for this sample, with no singletons present. Sequenced: peripheral blood mononuclear cells. The receptors here all came from a person aged 18 to 70 in good health.

This clone was observed at least ten times. Read sequence stops 3 residues before the CDR3 end, and the germline J gene provides the missing end. The rearrangement uses TRBV5-1 and TRBJ2-1; no clear D gene. V lost 0 bases to trimming and J lost 0 bases, with 10 bases between them. The CDR3 contains 16 residues. Germline CDR1 reads SGHRS; CDR2 reads YFSETQ. CDR3 DNA, as far as it was read: TGCGCCAGCAGCTTGGTGAAGGGCCCCTCCTACAATGAG. It yields the protein CASSLVKGPSYNE. The complete CDR3 reads CASSLVKGPSYNEQFF.

This clone was recorded at least ten times. Sequencing ends 3 residues short of the CDR3 end; the germline J gene provides the rest. The rearrangement links TRBV7-6 to TRBJ2-5; D may be TRBD2 (5 bases). The germline gives CDR1 SGHVS, CDR2 FNYEAQ. With 5 bases removed from V and 4 bases from J, the gap between germline ends came to 11 bases. The CDR3 runs to 13 residues. CDR3 loop: CASSKRGGETQYF. Incomplete CDR3 DNA: TGTGCCAGCAGCAAGCGAGGAGGAGAGACC.

In its sample, this clone was seen many times. The read terminates 3 residues ahead of where the CDR3 ends, so the germline J gene completes it. The genes are TRBV7-9 and TRBJ2-5; D is ambiguous. The length of the CDR3 is 13 residues. Germline CDR1 and CDR2: SEHNR and FQNEAQ (reference sequence). V gave up 3 bases and J gave up 5 bases, with 10 bases separating them. The DNA read from the CDR3 is TGTGCCAGCAGCTTCGCGGAACGGGAGACC. The encoded protein is CASSFAERET. The complete CDR3 sequence is CASSFAERETQYF.

In this sample, this clone turned up many times. The read gets to within 3 residues of the CDR3 end, and the germline J gene fills in the rest. This chain joins TRBV5-1 and TRBJ1-1; a possible D gene is TRBD1 (5 bases). The V gene lost 0 bases and the J gene lost 3 bases, with 12 bases spanning the gap. Germline V lookup: CDR1 SGHRS, CDR2 YFSETQ. This CDR3 is built from 15 residues. The CDR3: CASSLDGREDTEAFF. The part of the CDR3 DNA that was read is TGCGCCAGCAGCTTGGATGGCAGGGAGGACACTGAA.